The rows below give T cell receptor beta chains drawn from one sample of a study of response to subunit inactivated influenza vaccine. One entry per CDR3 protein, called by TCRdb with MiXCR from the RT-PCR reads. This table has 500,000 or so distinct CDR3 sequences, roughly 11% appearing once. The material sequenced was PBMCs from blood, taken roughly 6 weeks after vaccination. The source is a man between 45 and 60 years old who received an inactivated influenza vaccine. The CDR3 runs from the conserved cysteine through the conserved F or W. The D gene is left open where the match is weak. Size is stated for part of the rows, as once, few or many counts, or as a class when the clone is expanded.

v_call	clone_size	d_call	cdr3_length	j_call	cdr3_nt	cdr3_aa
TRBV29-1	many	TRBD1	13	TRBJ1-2	TGCAGCGTTGGTGAGGCAGGGGGGTTTGGCTACACCTTC	CSVGEAGGFGYTF
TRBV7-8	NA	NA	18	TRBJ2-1	TGTGCCAGCAGCTTAAATTATACGGTAGCGGCCTCCTACAATGAGCAGTTCTTC	CASSLNYTVAASYNEQFF
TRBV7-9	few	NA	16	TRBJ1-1	TGTGCCAGCATCCTAGCCCGGGGCGGACAGAACACTGAAGCTTTCTTT	CASILARGGQNTEAFF
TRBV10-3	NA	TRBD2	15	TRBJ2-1	TGTGCCATCAGTGAACCGGGGGAGGGCTACAATGAGCAGTTCTTC	CAISEPGEGYNEQFF
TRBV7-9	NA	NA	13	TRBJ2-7	TGTGCCAGCAGCTTAAGTTTTCTAAACGAGCAGTACTTC	CASSLSFLNEQYF
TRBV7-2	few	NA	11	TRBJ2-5	TGTGCCAGCAGCCCATGGGAGACCCAGTACTTC	CASSPWETQYF
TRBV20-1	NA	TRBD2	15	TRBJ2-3	TGCAGTGTCTCAAAACTGGCGGGAGGGTCAGATACGCAGTATTTT	CSVSKLAGGSDTQYF
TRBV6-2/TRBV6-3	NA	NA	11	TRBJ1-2	TGTGCCAGCACCTCGTACGGTGGCTACACCTTC	CASTSYGGYTF
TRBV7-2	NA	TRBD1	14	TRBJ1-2	TGTGCCAGCAGTGACACAGGGGATCACTATGGCTACACCTTC	CASSDTGDHYGYTF
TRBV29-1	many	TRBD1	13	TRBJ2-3	TGCAGCGCCTGGGACAGGATCACAGATACGCAGTATTTT	CSAWDRITDTQYF
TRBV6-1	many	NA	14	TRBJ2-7	TGTGCCGCATCGGTTGCAGGATCGACCTACGAGCAGTACTTC	CAASVAGSTYEQYF
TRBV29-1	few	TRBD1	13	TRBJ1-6	TGCAGCGTATCGACAGGGATGAACTCACCCCTCCACTTT	CSVSTGMNSPLHF
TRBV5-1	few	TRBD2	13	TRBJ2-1	TGCGCCAGCAGCTTGGGGGGGAGGGAGTTCCCGTTCTTC	CASSLGGREFPFF
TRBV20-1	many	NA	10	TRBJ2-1	TGCAGTGCTAGCCCCAATGAGCAGTTCTTC	CSASPNEQFF
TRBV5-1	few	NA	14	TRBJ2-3	TGCGCCAGCGGGTTACGGGGAGGCACAGATACGCAGTATTTT	CASGLRGGTDTQYF
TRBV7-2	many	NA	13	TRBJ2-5	TGTGCCAGCAGTAAAACGAACCAAGAGACCCAGTACTTC	CASSKTNQETQYF
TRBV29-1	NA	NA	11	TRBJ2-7	TGCAGCGTCCTACAGGGAGGCGAGCAGTACTTC	CSVLQGGEQYF
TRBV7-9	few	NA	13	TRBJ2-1	TGTGCCAGCAGCTCGGACCCACGGGCAGGGCAGTTCTTC	CASSSDPRAGQFF
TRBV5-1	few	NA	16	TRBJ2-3	TGCGCCAGCAGCTTGTGGTCTCGCGAGAGCACAGATACGCAGTATTTT	CASSLWSRESTDTQYF
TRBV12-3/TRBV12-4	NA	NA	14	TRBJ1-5	TGTGCCAGCAAAACAGGGTTTAGCAATCAGCCCCAGCATTTT	CASKTGFSNQPQHF
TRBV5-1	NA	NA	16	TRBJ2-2	TGCGCCAGCAGCTTGGCACGGGTGGCGAACACCGGGGAGCTGTTTTTT	CASSLARVANTGELFF
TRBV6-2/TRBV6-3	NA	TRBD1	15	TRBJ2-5	TGTGCCAGCACTCAAGGGGACAGGATACAAGAGACCCAGTACTTC	CASTQGDRIQETQYF
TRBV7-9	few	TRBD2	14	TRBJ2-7	TGTGCCAGCAGCTTGCCGGGGGGGTCCTACGAGCAGTACTTC	CASSLPGGSYEQYF
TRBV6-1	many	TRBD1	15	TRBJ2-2	TGTGCCAGCAGGCGACAGGGGGCGAACACCGGGGAGCTGTTTTTT	CASRRQGANTGELFF
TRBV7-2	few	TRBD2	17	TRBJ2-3	TGTGCCAGCAGCCTAACGACTAGCGGGAGCTGGGCAGATACGCAGTATTTT	CASSLTTSGSWADTQYF
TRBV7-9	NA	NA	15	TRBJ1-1	TGTGCCAGCAGCACGGGACAACCGAAGGGAACTGAAGCTTTCTTT	CASSTGQPKGTEAFF
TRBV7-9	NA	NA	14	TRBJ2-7	TGTGCCAGCAGCACCCCTGCTAGCAGGTACGAGCAGTACTTC	CASSTPASRYEQYF
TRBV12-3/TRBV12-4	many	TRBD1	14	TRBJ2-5	TGTGCCAGCAGCAGGACAGGGGGTATGGAGACCCAGTACTTC	CASSRTGGMETQYF
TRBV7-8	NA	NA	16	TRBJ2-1	TGTGCCAGCAGCTTGAGGGGAGGCAGACCCTACAATGAGCAGTTCTTC	CASSLRGGRPYNEQFF
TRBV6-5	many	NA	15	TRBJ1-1	TGTGCCAGCAGTTACTCGACCAGAATGAACACTGAAGCTTTCTTT	CASSYSTRMNTEAFF
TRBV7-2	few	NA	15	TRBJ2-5	TGTGCCAGCACCCTCGAGGCGAGGAGGGGGGAGACCCAGTACTTC	CASTLEARRGETQYF
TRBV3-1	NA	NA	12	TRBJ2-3	TGTGCCAGCAGCCAAGAAGGCCGCCACCCGCGTTTT	CASSQEGRHPRF
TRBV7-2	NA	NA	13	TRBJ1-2	TGTGCCAGCAGCTTAGGAGGGGTCTATGGCTACACCTTC	CASSLGGVYGYTF